The TCR beta chain described here comes from a study of CD8 T cells in ankylosing spondylitis (dated by TCRdb to about 2017). As for the study more broadly: The study set out to find disease-linked TCR variants by profiling T cell receptor beta repertoires in ankylosing spondylitis patients and healthy donors. The full study cohort was made up of 25 to 30 ankylosing spondylitis patients and more than 90 healthy donors. Samples of peripheral blood were taken, and for ankylosing spondylitis patients, synovial fluid was collected as well. Results the study describes overall, beyond this receptor: The disease-linked clones showed a CD8+ phenotype and occurred at relatively low frequencies in peripheral blood. Blood from ankylosing spondylitis patients appeared to be characterized by a TCR beta motif made up of 8 or 9 highly homologous amino acid variants. Some TCR beta motif variants had previously been reported in synovial fluid and blood of reactive arthritis patients, which suggested common disease-initiation mechanisms. According to the report, matched synovial fluid samples from ankylosing spondylitis patients were significantly enriched for the disease-linked clones.

Sequencer: Illumina HiSeq 2500. Quantitative 5'-RACE with molecular barcodes was the method used to prepare the TCR beta libraries. Under the source paper's analysis protocol: A new computational method, built on a probabilistic model of VDJ rearrangement, was used to identify disease-linked TCR variants. TCRdb took the public reads, trimmed them with fastp at Q25, ran MiXCR for clone calling and kept in-frame beta chains. Rows are combined by CDR3 protein, so each entry shows the most common genes and DNA. The V and J calls shown here were made by TCRdb, not taken from the authors' results. The sample data list about 510,000 distinct CDR3 sequences, and roughly 5% of these were observed just once. Of the sample, 3.5% falls within the top ten clones. As for this clonotype: No antigen is known for it. Per-nucleotide qualities are absent, and no much larger clonotype sits a single base away.

Sequencing was carried out using blood, either unsorted or a sorted T cell fraction (not recorded which). This TCR was sampled from a male donor with ankylosing spondylitis.

The bases are TGCAGTGCTCCTCGGACTAGCGGGGGGGCTAGGTCTGGGGCCAACGTCCTGACTTTC. Translated, it gives CSAPRTSGGARSGANVLTF. The receptor chain draws on TRBV20-1 and TRBJ2-6; 15 nucleotides in the junction match TRBD2. From the cysteine through the phenylalanine, the CDR3 covers 19 amino acids. Only CDR3 DNA remains: 57 bases, in frame from the first base. Trimming leaves V shorter by 5 bases and J shorter by 1 base, with the junction holding 9 bases beyond the gene matches. In the germline V gene (reference sequence), CDR1 corresponds to DFQATT and CDR2 to SNEGSKA.